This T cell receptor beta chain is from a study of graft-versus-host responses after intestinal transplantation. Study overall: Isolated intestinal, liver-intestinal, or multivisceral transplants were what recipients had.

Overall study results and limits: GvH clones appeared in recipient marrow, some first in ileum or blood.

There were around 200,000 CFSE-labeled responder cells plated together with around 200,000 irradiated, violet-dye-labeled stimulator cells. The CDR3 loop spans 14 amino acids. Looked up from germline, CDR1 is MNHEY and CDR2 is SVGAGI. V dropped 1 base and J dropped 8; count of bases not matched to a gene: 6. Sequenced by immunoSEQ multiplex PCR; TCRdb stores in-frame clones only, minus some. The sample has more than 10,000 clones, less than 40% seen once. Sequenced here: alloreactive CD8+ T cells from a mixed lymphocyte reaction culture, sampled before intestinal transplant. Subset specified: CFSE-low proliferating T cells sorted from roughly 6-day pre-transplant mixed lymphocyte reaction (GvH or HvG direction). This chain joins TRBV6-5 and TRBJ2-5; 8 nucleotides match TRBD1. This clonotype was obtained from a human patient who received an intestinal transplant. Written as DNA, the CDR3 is TGTGCCAGCAGTTACTGGACAGGGAAGAAAACCCAGTACTTC. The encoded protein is CASSYWTGKKTQYF.